The present entry profiles one T cell receptor (beta chain) with its context. All CD4+ cells other than CD45RA+CCR7+CD95- naive cells were sorted as memory, over 98% pure. Sorted cells lacked CD8+, CD14+, CD16+, CD56+, CD19+ and CD25-bright cells. The data are from a study of human CD4 T cells and Enterobacteriaceae. The germline V gene has CDR1 SEHNR and CDR2 FQNEAQ (reference sequence). The length of the CDR3 is 15 residues. V was clipped by 3 bases and J by 3 bases; unmatched bases: 6. Ex vivo total memory CD4+ samples were deeply sequenced, detecting one cell in 200,000. The table came from immunoSEQ multiplex PCR; TCRdb's copy has only in-frame clones and leaves some out. Found here are some 26,000 clones, roughly 80% of them singletons; the top ten hold around 0.96%.

V gene TRBV7-9 combines with J gene TRBJ1-2; 8 positions agree with TRBD1. The sequencing input was memory CD4+ T cells from blood. The TCR sequence derives from a human donor in good health. This CDR3 reads CASSLRTGRDYGYTF. CDR3 sequence (DNA): TGTGCCAGCAGCTTGCGGACAGGGAGAGACTATGGCTACACCTTC.